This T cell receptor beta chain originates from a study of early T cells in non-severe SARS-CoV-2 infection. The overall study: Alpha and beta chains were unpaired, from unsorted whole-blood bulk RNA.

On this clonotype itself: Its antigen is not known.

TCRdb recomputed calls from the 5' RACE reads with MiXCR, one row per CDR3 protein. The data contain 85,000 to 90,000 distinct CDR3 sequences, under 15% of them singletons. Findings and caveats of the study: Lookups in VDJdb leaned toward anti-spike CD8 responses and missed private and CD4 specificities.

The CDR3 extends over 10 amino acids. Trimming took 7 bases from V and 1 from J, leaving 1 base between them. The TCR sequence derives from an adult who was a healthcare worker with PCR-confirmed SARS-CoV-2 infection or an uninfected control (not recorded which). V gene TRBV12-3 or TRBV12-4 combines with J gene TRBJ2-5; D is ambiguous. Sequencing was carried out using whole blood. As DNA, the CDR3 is TGTGCCAGCACCCAAGAGACCCAGTACTTC. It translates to CASTQETQYF.